The subject of this entry is one T cell receptor (beta chain). Its binding antigen is unknown. Qualities for individual bases were not recorded, and no much larger clone is one base off. This sample was included in a study of Graves' ophthalmopathy and Graves' hyperthyroidism (dated by TCRdb to the late 2010s). With regard to the full study: Peripheral blood was collected at initial diagnosis, before any treatment. In total, approximately 140 blood samples were TCR-sequenced: approximately 42 ophthalmopathy, approximately 75 hyperthyroidism and approximately 17 hyperthyroidism-to-ophthalmopathy patients. To tell Graves' ophthalmopathy apart from Graves' hyperthyroidism, and to predict which patients would progress to ophthalmopathy, the study relied on TCR beta repertoire signatures. For training and testing, the 100 or so patients in the discovery cohort were randomly divided in a 7:3 ratio. Following sample collection, hyperthyroidism patients were given methimazole at a starting dose of 30 mg daily, and ophthalmopathy patients were given high-dose intravenous methylprednisolone. To explore V-J signatures that distinguish ophthalmopathy from hyperthyroidism, a discovery set of about a hundred patients was enrolled, made up of approximately 45 with ophthalmopathy and 57 with stable hyperthyroidism. For independent validation, a separate cohort was made up of 18 hyperthyroidism patients plus 17 patients who later progressed from hyperthyroidism to ophthalmopathy. In roughly 6 hyperthyroidism patients, T-cell repertoires of thyroid tissue and blood were compared. What the authors observed across the whole study: In validation, the model predicted ophthalmopathy progression with 70.59% sensitivity and roughly 72% specificity; about a dozen predicted patients were CT-confirmed with GO in a median of around 6 months. Most expanded thyroid clonotypes with a frequency above 0.001 also appeared in blood, which suggests that blood repertoires may reflect the immune response in the thyroid. The 13-signature model separated ophthalmopathy from stable hyperthyroidism with roughly 90% sensitivity and 81.08% specificity in cross-validation, and 80%/75% in the test set. No statistical method was used to predetermine the sample size, and group allocation was not hidden from the investigators.

Ophthalmopathy patients were characterized by moderately to severely active disease, a Clinical Activity Score of at least 3, a NOSPECS grade of at least 4, and a disease duration under 3 months. Anyone with other autoimmune diseases, uncontrolled infections, pregnancy or lactation was excluded from the study. Diagnosis was based on clinical symptoms, serum thyroxine, TRAb, thyroid ultrasound and orbital computed tomography. PBMCs were isolated from 10 ml of fresh peripheral blood by Ficoll-Paque density gradient centrifugation. Total RNA was extracted with Trizol reagent and quality-checked on an Agilent 2100 Bioanalyzer. TCR beta CDR3 regions were amplified from RNA transcripts for repertoire sequencing. The first round of RT-PCR was done with HTBI primers and the Qiagen OneStep RT-PCR kit, and was followed by a second round of multiplex PCR, then size selection and purification. Sequencing of the libraries was carried out on an Illumina HiSeq2000 in paired-end mode with 100 bp reads. The authors' pipeline ran thus. SOAPnuke was used to process the reads, removing any read that contained adapters or uncalled bases, had a mean Phred below 15, or lacked an exact match to the constant primer or identifier. COPE v1.2.5 was used to merge high-quality paired reads. Each unique nucleotide sequence was treated as a clonotype, and MiTCR v1.1 was used to align the clonotypes to the IMGT TRB V, D and J references. The analysis was limited to V-J combinations with a frequency above 0.0001, which together covered 99.2% of the repertoires. A TCR clonal expansion and chaos score per V-J combination was defined as the ratio of F50 clonal expansion to chaos observed in the TCRdist matrix. Welch's t-statistics and random forest were used to reduce the features to about 12 V-J combinations, which were then used as input to a naive Bayes classifier. Thyroid-blood repertoire similarity was quantified with the Morisita-Horn index. TCRdb's own reprocessing of the public reads used fastp at Q25 and MiXCR and kept productive beta chains. One record per CDR3 amino acid sequence lists the most common genes and DNA. The V and J calls here are based on TCRdb, not the publication. The sample includes about 200,000 distinct CDR3 sequences, with about 32% observed a single time. 9.1% of the sample belongs to the ten largest clones.

This receptor was identified in a man over 45 with Graves' ophthalmopathy. Donor details come from another sample of the same person, matched by shared clones. The specimen was peripheral blood.

The DNA is as follows: TGTGCCAGCAGTGATTTGCGGGACAGGGGGATCTACGAGCAGTACTTC. It translates to CASSDLRDRGIYEQYF. Here the chain combines TRBV2 and TRBJ2-7; 11 of the junction bases match TRBD1. CDR1 and CDR2, per the germline V gene, are SNHLY and FYNNEI. The germline V end is reduced by 3 bases and the J end by 3 bases; junction bases left unmatched: 7. The CDR3 sequence holds 16 residues, the cysteine and phenylalanine included. Kept here is only the CDR3 DNA, which spans 48 bases and is read in frame from base 1.